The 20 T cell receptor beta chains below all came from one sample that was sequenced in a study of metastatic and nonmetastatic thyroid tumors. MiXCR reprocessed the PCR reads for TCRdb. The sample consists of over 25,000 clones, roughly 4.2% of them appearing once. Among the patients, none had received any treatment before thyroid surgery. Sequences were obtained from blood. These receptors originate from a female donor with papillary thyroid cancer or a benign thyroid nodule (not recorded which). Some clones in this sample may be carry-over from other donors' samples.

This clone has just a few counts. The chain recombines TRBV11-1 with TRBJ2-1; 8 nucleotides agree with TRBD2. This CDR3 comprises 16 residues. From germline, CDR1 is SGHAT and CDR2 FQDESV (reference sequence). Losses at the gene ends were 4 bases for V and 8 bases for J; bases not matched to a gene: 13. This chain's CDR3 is CASSSWIGRVFYEQFF. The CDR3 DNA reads TGTGCCAGCAGCTCCTGGATCGGGAGGGTCTTTTATGAGCAGTTCTTC.

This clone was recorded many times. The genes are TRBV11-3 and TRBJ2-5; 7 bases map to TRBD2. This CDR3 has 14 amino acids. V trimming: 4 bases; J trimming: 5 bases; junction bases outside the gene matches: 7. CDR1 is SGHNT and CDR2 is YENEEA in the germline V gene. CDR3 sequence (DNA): TGTGCCAGCAGCTCACTAGCGACCCGGGAGACCCAGTACTTC. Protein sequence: CASSSLATRETQYF.

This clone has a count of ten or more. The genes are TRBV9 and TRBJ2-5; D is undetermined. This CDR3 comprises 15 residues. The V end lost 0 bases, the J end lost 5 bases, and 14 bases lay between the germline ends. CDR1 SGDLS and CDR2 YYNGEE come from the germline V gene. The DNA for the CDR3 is TGTGCCAGCAGCGTAGGAAGGGATCGGTGGGAGACCCAGTACTTC. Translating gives CASSVGRDRWETQYF.

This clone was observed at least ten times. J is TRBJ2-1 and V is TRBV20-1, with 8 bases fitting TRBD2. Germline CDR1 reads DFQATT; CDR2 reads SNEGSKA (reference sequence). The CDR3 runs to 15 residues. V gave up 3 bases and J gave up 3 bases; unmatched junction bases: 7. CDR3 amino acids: CSARRAGALYNEQFF. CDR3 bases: TGCAGTGCTAGGCGAGCGGGAGCCCTCTACAATGAGCAGTTCTTC.

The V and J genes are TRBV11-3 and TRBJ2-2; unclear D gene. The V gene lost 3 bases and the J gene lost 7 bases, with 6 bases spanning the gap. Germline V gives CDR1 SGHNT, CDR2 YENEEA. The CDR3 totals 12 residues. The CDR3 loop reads CASSFWVGELFF. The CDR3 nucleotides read TGTGCCAGCAGCTTCTGGGTCGGGGAGCTGTTTTTT.

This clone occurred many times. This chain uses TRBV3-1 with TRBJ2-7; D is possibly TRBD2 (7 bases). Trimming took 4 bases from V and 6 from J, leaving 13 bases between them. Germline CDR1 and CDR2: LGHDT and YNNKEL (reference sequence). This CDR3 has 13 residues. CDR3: CASSPGGGGEQYF. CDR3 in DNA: TGTGCCAGCAGCCCCGGGGGAGGGGGCGAGCAGTACTTC.

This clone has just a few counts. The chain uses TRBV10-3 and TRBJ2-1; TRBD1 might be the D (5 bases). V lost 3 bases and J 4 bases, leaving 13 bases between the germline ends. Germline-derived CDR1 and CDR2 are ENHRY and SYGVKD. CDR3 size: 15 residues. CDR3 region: CAISERGSPYNEQFF. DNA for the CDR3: TGTGCCATCAGTGAAAGGGGTAGCCCATACAATGAGCAGTTCTTC.

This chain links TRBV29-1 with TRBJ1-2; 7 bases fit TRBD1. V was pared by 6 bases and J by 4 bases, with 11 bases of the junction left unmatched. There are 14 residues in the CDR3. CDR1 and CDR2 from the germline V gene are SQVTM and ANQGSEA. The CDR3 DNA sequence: TGCAGCGTGGCCGGGACAGTGTCTTTCTATGGCTACACCTTC. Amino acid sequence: CSVAGTVSFYGYTF.

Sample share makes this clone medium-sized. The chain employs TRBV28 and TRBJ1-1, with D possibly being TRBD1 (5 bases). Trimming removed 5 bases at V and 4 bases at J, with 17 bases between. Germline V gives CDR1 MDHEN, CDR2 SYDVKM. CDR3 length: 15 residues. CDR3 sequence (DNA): TGTGCCAGCAGTACATCTGACTGGGGGGGCACTGAAGCTTTCTTT. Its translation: CASSTSDWGGTEAFF.

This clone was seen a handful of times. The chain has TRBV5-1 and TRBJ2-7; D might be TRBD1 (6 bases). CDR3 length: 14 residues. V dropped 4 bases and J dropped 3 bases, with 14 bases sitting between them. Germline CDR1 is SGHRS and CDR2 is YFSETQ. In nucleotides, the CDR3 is TGCGCCAGCAGCCCCGGGACAAGTCTCTACGAGCAGTACTTC. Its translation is CASSPGTSLYEQYF.

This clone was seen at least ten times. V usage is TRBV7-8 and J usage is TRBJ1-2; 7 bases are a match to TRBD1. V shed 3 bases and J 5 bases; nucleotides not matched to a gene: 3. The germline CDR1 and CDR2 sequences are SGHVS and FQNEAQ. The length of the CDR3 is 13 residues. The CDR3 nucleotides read TGTGCCAGCAGCTTCGACAGGGTTTATGGCTACACCTTC. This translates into CASSFDRVYGYTF.

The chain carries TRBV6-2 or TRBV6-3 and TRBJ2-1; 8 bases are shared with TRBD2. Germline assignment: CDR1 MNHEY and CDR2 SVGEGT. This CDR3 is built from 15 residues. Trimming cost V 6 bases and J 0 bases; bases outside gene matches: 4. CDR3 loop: CASSSSGSSYNEQFF. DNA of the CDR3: TGTGCCAGCAGCTCAAGCGGGAGCTCCTACAATGAGCAGTTCTTC.

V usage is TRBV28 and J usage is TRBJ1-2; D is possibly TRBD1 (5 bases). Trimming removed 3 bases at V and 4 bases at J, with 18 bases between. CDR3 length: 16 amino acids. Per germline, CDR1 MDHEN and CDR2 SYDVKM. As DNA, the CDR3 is TGTGCCAGCAGTTTGGTGCCGACAGTCTTACGCTATGGCTACACCTTC. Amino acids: CASSLVPTVLRYGYTF.

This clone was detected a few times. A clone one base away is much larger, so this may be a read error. The CDR3: CASRAGYWDNPYWRQYF. CDR3 bases: TGTGCCAGCAGAGCCGGTTATTGGGACAACCCATACTGGAGGCAGTACTTC. The gene calls are TRBV3-1 and TRBJ2-7; the D gene is possibly TRBD1 (6 bases). Germline V lookup: CDR1 LGHDT, CDR2 YNNKEL (reference sequence). CDR3 length: 17 residues. Trimming stripped 6 bases from V and 9 bases from J, with 30 bases between.

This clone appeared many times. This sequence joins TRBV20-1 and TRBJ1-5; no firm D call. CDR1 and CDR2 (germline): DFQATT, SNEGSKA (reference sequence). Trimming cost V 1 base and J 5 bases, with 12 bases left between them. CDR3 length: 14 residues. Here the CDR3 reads CSARVRGTHQPQHF. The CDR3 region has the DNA TGCAGTGCTAGAGTTCGGGGAACCCATCAGCCCCAGCATTTT.

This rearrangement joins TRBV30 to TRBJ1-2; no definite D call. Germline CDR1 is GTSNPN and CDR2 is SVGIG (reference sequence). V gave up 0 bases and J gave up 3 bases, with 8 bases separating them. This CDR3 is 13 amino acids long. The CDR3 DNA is TGTGCCTGGAGTGTTGACGGATACTATGGCTACACCTTC. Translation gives CAWSVDGYYGYTF. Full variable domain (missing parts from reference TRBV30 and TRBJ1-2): SQTIHQWPATLVQPVGSPLSLECTVEGTSNPNLYWYRQAAGRGLQLLFYSVGIGQISSEVPQNLSASRPQDRQFILSSKKLLLSDSGFYLCAWSVDGYYGYTFGSGTRLTVV.

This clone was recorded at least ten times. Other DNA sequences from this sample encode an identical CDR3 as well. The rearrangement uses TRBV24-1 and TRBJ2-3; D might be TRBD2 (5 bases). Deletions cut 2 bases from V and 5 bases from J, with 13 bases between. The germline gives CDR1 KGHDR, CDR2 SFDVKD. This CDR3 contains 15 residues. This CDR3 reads CATSDSSGSRDTQYF. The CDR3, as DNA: TGTGCCACCAGTGATTCTAGTGGGAGTAGAGATACGCAGTATTTT.

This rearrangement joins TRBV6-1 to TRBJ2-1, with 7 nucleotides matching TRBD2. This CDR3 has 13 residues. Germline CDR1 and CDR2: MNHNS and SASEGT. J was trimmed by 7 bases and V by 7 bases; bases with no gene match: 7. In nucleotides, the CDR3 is TGTGCCAGCAAGCTAGGGAGGGCGAATGAGCAGTTCTTC. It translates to CASKLGRANEQFF.

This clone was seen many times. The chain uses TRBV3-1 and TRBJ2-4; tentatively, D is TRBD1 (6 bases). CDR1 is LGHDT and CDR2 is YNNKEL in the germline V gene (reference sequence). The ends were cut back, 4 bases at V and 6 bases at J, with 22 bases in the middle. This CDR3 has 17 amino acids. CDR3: CASSRPSGGTGRNIQYF. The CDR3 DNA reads TGTGCCAGCAGCCGCCCGAGCGGTGGTACAGGGAGAAACATTCAGTACTTC.

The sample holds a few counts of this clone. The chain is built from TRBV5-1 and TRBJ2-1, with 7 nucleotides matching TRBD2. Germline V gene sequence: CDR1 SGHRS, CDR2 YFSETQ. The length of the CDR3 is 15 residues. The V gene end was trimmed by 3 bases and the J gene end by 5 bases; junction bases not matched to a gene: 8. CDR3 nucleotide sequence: TGCGCCAGCAGCTCGGACTTAGCGGGTAACAATGAGCAGTTCTTC. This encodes CASSSDLAGNNEQFF.